The following is a T cell receptor (beta chain) sequence with its context. Its antigen is still unknown. No base quality information exists; no much larger clone differs at one position. The library was built by means of the immunoSEQ multiplex PCR assay. For the multiplex PCR, a mixture combining 60 forward primers for TCR Vbeta segments and 13 reverse primers for TCR Jbeta segments was used. The CDR3 region of rearranged TCR beta genes was amplified from genomic DNA by a multiplex PCR assay. On the Illumina HiSeq System, the amplified TCR beta libraries were sequenced as 87-base-pair reads. The paper's processing steps were these. In a later analysis, 70 million to 95 million unique TCR beta chains were counted across the approximately 640 repertoires, and approximately 9.9 million of these chains were shared by at least two donors. A nearest-neighbor algorithm error-corrected the raw reads and collapsed the reads into unique sequences, merging closely related sequences to remove PCR and sequencing errors. CDR3 sequences were aligned to IMGT reference sequences to assign V, D and J gene segments. For a sequence to be retained, a match of at least six nucleotides to both a V gene segment and a J gene segment was required. Rearrangements were classified as productive when the CDR3 lacked stop codons and remained in frame with V and J, and all other rearrangements were classified as non-productive. Following IMGT convention, CDR3 was defined as the stretch from the second conserved V-encoded cysteine to the conserved J-encoded phenylalanine. The earlier analysis of about 500 of the donors excluded sequences that lacked an unambiguous match to a single V gene segment. An earlier analysis of 587 of the donors classified V segments as functional when productive rearrangements were above 56.7% and as segregating when the standard deviation between donors was above 5%. To diagnose cytomegalovirus status from the catalog of TCR beta chain sequences, a statistical classification framework was built. In a later analysis, V and J genes were assigned by comparing TCR nucleotide sequences against IMGT/GENE-DB human TR gene sequences. The TCRdist pipeline was used in a later analysis to assign CDR3 sequences and most-parsimonious VDJ recombination scenarios. In a later analysis, every TCR beta chain was defined by the combination of its CDR3 amino acid sequence and its V-gene family, and reads without a unique V-gene family were dropped. As a way to deal with suspected cross-contamination and a sequencing artifact, a later analysis dropped approximately 570 nucleotide sequences that were highly shared and had low generation probability. A later analysis calculated a clonal expansion index for each public chain from normalized within-repertoire ranks of inferred template counts. In a later analysis, generation probabilities were computed with a VDJ recombination model fitted to out-of-frame rearrangements, and the resulting probabilities were checked against IGoR. In a later analysis, hypergeometric tests were used to score TCR-TCR, TCR-HLA and TCR-CMV co-occurrence, with a repertoire-size bias correction applied to TCR pairs. False discovery rates were estimated in a later analysis by permuting HLA or CMV assignments 20 times. A later analysis grouped co-occurring TCRs with DBSCAN, adding TCRdist sequence similarity when clustering within HLA-allele-positive subsets. For co-occurrence clustering, repertoires with fewer than 30,000 or more than 120,000 public chains were excluded, along with five repertoires with anomalous nucleotide sharing. The source is immuneACCESS, and TCRdb retained only in-frame sequences with V and J called. Part of the clones is not carried over; for the studies checked, unresolved V genes explain less than half of this, and the remainder is unexplained. The DNA was the basis for D and trimming; V, J and clone size are from that table. The sample contains about 220,000 clones, 70% to 80% of them found a single time. Roughly 1.9% of the sample belongs to the ten largest clones.

This sample is drawn from a study of cytomegalovirus exposure and HLA in healthy donors (dated by TCRdb to 2015 to 2018). For context, the study as a whole: According to an earlier analysis of 550 to 700 of the donors, 200 million or so T cells yielded some 110 million unique TCR beta sequences and approximately 280 Gb of sequence data. Roughly 290 gigabases of sequencing data and approximately 91 million unique TCR sequences made up an early release that covered roughly 670 HLA-typed donors. Among the roughly 400 genotyped donors, 81% belonged to the genetic ancestry cluster associated with self-reported Caucasian donors. The aim of the study was to test whether cataloging public T cell receptors could identify signatures of past pathogen exposure. The T cell repertoires of 666 subjects were profiled by immunosequencing and related to cytomegalovirus serostatus. Besides the first cohort of around 700 subjects, a separate validation cohort made up of over 100 different subjects was used. High-throughput TCR immunosequencing, statistical association of individual TCRs with disease status, and machine learning were combined to predict cytomegalovirus infection status. A later analysis re-analyzed previously published TCR beta repertoires from about 600 donors and added high-resolution HLA genotyping to study TCR occurrence patterns. Rather than drawing on any new phenotypic data, the later analysis identified candidate immune exposures from TCR beta sequences and the way those sequences occurred across donors. In an earlier analysis of roughly 600 of the donors, high-throughput TCR beta sequencing was used to judge whether each TCR beta V gene segment behaved as functional or pseudogenic. Alongside the repertoire data, information on donor age, sex, ethnicity and CMV serostatus was compiled. A later genetic analysis used genome-wide SNP genotypes for about 55% of the 666 donors, treating that subset as a discovery cohort. All discovery cohort repertoires had been generated using a single sequencing platform. HLA typing included class I and class II loci at four-digit resolution. Typing coverage differed by locus: A, B, C, DRB1 and DQB1 were typed in roughly 620-630 donors, DQA1 in 500 to 550, DPA1 in around 600, and DPB1 in 472. Roughly 5 DR-DQ haplotypes were handled as single units for association and clustering, since linkage in the cohort was strong. Across around 400 genotyped donors of the cohort, an average of roughly 230,000 unique TCR beta nucleotide sequences per donor were sequenced, and approximately 17% of those sequences were non-productive. Overall study results and their limits: CMV serostatus was the only immune exposure information available for the cohort. Cytomegalovirus status was reported to be diagnosed by the classifier with high specificity and sensitivity in both the original and validation cohorts. Broadly in line with IMGT annotations, most TCR beta V segments showed up in productive rearrangements about 90% or about 30% of the time in an earlier analysis of 450 to 600 of the donors. Sequencing depth was assumed to be roughly uniform across donors in the presence/absence analyses, though that assumption may not hold. A cluster of highly shared sequence variants was judged likely to be a technical artifact of the sequencing pipeline. Assigning TCR associations to individual alleles was difficult when HLA alleles, especially DR and DQ, strongly co-occurred. Some IMGT-functional V segments, including TRBV6-2 and TRBV6-3, could not be told apart with the 87-base-pair reads, so those segments were excluded. In a later analysis, TCR association rates were found to vary across HLA loci, with the most associated TCRs seen for DRB1 alleles and the fewest for HLA-C alleles. In a later analysis, HLA-associated TCR beta chains were found to be more clonally expanded and to have lower generation probabilities than equally common non-associated chains. This cohort had only TCR beta chains sequenced, and the lack of alpha or paired-chain data limited which features could be detected. Compared with the 666-donor mean, donors in an Asian-associated ancestry cluster had fewer N-insertions in productive TCRs, according to a later genetic analysis. Because counts were too low, seventeen rarely observed V segments, including chromosome 9 orphons, were left out of the earlier analysis of 500 to 650 of the donors. In a later analysis, several top co-occurrence clusters were reported to appear linked to parvovirus B19, influenza, CMV and Epstein-Barr virus. Because HLA typing was missing for some donors at each locus, association tests included only the typed subset. According to the authors, the approach could potentially be generalized to other disease states and immunological phenotypes. Most TCR sequences were seen in very few donors, while some public TCRs were found in many individuals. A total of roughly 160 TCR beta chains were listed by the study as associated with cytomegalovirus. Correlated functional status among segregating V segments might reflect linkage disequilibrium, but an unknown experimental factor could not be ruled out. In a later analysis, most CMV-associated TCR beta chains were found to appear HLA-restricted, with HLA associations seemingly driven largely by CMV exposure. A later analysis associated 17,000 or so TCR beta sequences with specific HLA alleles at a false discovery rate of 0.05. A later genetic analysis associated a missense DCLRE1C variant with V-gene and J-gene trimming of TCR beta chains, and an independent cohort replicated the association. In vitro tests confirmed that a few of the cytomegalovirus-associated TCR beta chains recognize cytomegalovirus antigens. A further reported finding was that TCR beta sequences accurately predicted the HLA-A and HLA-B alleles for most subjects in the first cohort.

The cohort was made up of 500 to 850 healthy bone marrow donors. Cohort members were all nominally healthy when sampled, although unrecorded immune exposures were likely present. The donor tested CMV seronegative and was one of the 352 seronegative cohort members. Every donor gave a peripheral blood sample, and the peripheral blood mononuclear cells from that sample were used for TCR beta sequencing. The Qiagen DNeasy Blood Extraction Kit was used to extract genomic DNA from the blood cell samples. Including the terminal cysteine and phenylalanine, the CDR3 comprises 16 residues. Here the CDR3 DNA is all that survives: 48 bases in frame from base 1. Per the germline V gene, SGHDT is the CDR1 and YYEEEE is the CDR2. From V the trimming removes 4 bases and from J it removes 1 base, while the gene matches leave 9 bases of the junction unaccounted for.

The sequence is built from TRBV5-6 and TRBJ2-3; TRBD2 agrees with 7 junctional bases. This TCR derives from a woman in her thirties in good health and CMV-seronegative. Sequenced input: PBMCs. The CDR3 is CASSSGTLKGTDTQYF. The nucleotides are TGTGCCAGCAGCAGCGGGACCCTCAAGGGCACAGATACGCAGTATTTT.